Detailed here is one T cell receptor beta chain. Its antigen is unidentified. Distinct nucleotide sequences in the sample also encode this CDR3. This entry belongs to a study of cytomegalovirus exposure and HLA in healthy donors. Turning to the study itself: It was reported in a later analysis that the same platform had been used for the 120 validation repertoires as for the 550 to 700 first-cohort repertoires. The study, taken as a whole, reports: The authors confirmed in vitro that a few CMV-associated chains were specific for CMV antigens.

The donors were in the 120-subject validation cohort, distinct from the 666-subject first cohort. Produced via immunoSEQ multiplex PCR; TCRdb's table is partial and in-frame only. The sample lists approximately 110,000 clones; about 93% were seen once. V was shortened by 2 bases and J by 4 bases, with 6 bases between the two germline ends. The CDR3 has 13 residues. Germline V gene sequence: CDR1 MNHEY, CDR2 SVGAGI. Input material: PBMCs. The chain has TRBV6-5 and TRBJ1-5; D is possibly TRBD1 (5 bases). The origin of this receptor is a woman younger than 35 in good health and CMV-seronegative. This CDR3 reads CASSYRGNQPQHF. The CDR3 bases are TGTGCCAGCAGTTACAGGGGTAATCAGCCCCAGCATTTT.